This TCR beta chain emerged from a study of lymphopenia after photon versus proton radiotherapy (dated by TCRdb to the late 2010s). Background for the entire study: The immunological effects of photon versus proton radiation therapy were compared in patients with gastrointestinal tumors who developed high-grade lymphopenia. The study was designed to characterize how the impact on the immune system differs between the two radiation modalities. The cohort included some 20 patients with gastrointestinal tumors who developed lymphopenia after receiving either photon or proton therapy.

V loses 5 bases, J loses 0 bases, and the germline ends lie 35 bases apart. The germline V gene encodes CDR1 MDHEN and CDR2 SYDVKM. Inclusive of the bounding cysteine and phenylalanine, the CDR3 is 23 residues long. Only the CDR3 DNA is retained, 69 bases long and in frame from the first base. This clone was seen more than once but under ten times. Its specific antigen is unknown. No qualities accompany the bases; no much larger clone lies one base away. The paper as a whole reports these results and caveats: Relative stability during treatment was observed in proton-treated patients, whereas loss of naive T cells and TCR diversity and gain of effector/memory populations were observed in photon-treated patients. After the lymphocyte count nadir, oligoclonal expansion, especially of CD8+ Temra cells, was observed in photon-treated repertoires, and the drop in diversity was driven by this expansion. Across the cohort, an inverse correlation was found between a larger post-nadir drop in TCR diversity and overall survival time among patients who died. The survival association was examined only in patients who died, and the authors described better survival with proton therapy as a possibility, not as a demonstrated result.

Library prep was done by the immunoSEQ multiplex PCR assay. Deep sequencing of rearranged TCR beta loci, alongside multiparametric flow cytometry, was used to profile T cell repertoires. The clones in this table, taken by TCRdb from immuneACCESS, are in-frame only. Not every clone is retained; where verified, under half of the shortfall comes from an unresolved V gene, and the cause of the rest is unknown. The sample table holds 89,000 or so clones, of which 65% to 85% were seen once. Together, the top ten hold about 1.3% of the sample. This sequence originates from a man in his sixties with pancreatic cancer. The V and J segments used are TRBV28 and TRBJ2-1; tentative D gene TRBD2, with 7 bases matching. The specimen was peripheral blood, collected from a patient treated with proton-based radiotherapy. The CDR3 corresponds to CASSTLLGGAELGDPSSYNEQFF. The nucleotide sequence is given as TGTGCCAGCAGTACCCTCCTGGGGGGGGCAGAGCTGGGAGACCCGAGCTCCTACAATGAGCAGTTCTTC.